The 17 T cell receptor beta chains below all came from one sample that was sequenced in a study of T cells after yellow fever vaccination. TCRdb re-analysed the 5' RACE reads in MiXCR, keeping a single row per CDR3 protein. Among hundreds of thousands of distinct CDR3 sequences listed, around 12% were seen once. This specimen was CD4+ T cells sorted from PBMCs, taken 15 days after the yellow fever booster vaccination. These receptors were taken from a man aged 18-30 years who received the YFV17D yellow fever vaccine.

The rearrangement links TRBV28 to TRBJ1-1; a weak D match, TRBD1 (5 bases). From germline, CDR1 is MDHEN and CDR2 SYDVKM. The germline V and J ends were trimmed by 5 bases and 2 bases, with 12 bases remaining between them. The CDR3 sequence is 14 residues long. Here the CDR3 reads CASSVTGTNTEAFF. CDR3 DNA: TGTGCCAGCAGTGTAACCGGGACTAACACTGAAGCTTTCTTT.

This clonotype was recorded a few times. The chain is built from TRBV27 and TRBJ1-6; 8 positions agree with TRBD1. Trimming took 1 base from V and 8 from J; bases not matched to a gene: 4. In germline, CDR1 is MNHEY, CDR2 SMNVEV (reference sequence). The CDR3 covers 15 residues. CDR3 in DNA: TGTGCCAGCAGTTTATGGACAGGGTCAGATTCACCCCTCCACTTT. Translation: CASSLWTGSDSPLHF.

This clonotype was counted only a few times. The V call is TRBV2, the J call TRBJ2-5, with D tentatively TRBD2 (6 bases). There are 16 residues in the CDR3. From germline, CDR1 is SNHLY and CDR2 FYNNEI. V was pared by 2 bases and J by 1 base, with 14 bases between. The CDR3 coding sequence is TGTGCCAGCAGTGAACTGGAGCTGGGGGGCCAAGAGACCCAGTACTTC. It encodes CASSELELGGQETQYF.

CDR3 bases: TGTGCCAGCGTCAGGGAAGGCGAGCAGTACGTC. Its translation is CASVREGEQYV. The chain has TRBV5-8 and TRBJ2-7; D possibly corresponds to TRBD1 (5 bases). Germline V CDR1 and CDR2: SGHTS, YDEGEE. This CDR3 is 11 amino acids long. V lost 7 bases and J lost 6, with 11 bases in between.

The rearrangement joins TRBV12-3 or TRBV12-4 to TRBJ1-6, with 8 bases fitting TRBD1. The CDR3 runs to 14 residues. V trimming: 7 bases; J trimming: 10 bases; junction bases outside the gene matches: 9. CDR3 bases: TGTGCCAGCACCAGGACAGGGACGGGATCACCCCTCCACTTT. This encodes CASTRTGTGSPLHF.

The V call is TRBV6-1, the J call TRBJ1-1, with TRBD1 matching 11 bases. Germline V gene sequence: CDR1 MNHNS, CDR2 SASEGT. The length of the CDR3 is 14 residues. After removal of 7 bases from V and 7 bases from J, the junction contained 8 bases not matched to a gene. The CDR3 region is CASTPGQGVFEAFF. Here the CDR3 DNA reads TGTGCCAGCACCCCGGGACAGGGGGTGTTTGAAGCTTTCTTT.

V is TRBV18 and J is TRBJ2-7; unclear D gene. The CDR3 runs to 12 residues. V was pared by 1 base and J by 9 bases, with 10 bases between. CDR1 is KGHSH, CDR2 LQKENI, per germline. The CDR3 loop reads CASSPRSTGQYF. The DNA for the CDR3 is TGTGCCAGCTCACCACGGTCGACCGGGCAGTACTTC.

The CDR3 loop is CASSLSLFSQPQHF. CDR3 coding DNA: TGTGCCAGCAGTTTATCCCTTTTTAGTCAGCCCCAGCATTTT. The chain joins TRBV28 to TRBJ1-5; D not resolved. From germline, CDR1 is MDHEN and CDR2 SYDVKM. V lost 1 base and J lost 6, with 10 bases in between. This CDR3 has 14 residues.

A few counts support this clonotype. V gene TRBV24-1 combines with J gene TRBJ2-3; 8 bases agree with TRBD1. J gave up 2 bases and V 9 bases, and 6 bases lay outside the gene matches. CDR3 length: 14 residues. Germline V gives CDR1 KGHDR, CDR2 SFDVKD. DNA for the CDR3: TGTGCCACCGGAACAGGGGGGACCACAGATACGCAGTATTTT. Encoded protein: CATGTGGTTDTQYF.

The chain combines TRBV4-2 with TRBJ2-2, with D hard to call. V lost 0 bases, J lost 8 bases, and 13 bases lay in between. The CDR3 is 15 amino acids. Germline V gene lookup returns CDR1 LGHNA and CDR2 YNFKEQ. DNA for the CDR3: TGTGCCAGCAGCCAAGAGCCCCACGATAGAGGGGAGCTGTTTTTT. Translated, it gives CASSQEPHDRGELFF.

The chain links TRBV27 to TRBJ2-2, with D perhaps TRBD1 (6 bases). V lost 7 bases and J 2 bases, leaving 20 bases between the germline ends. This CDR3 has 17 amino acids. Germline V gives CDR1 MNHEY, CDR2 SMNVEV (reference sequence). CDR3 nucleotides: TGTGCCAGCACCCTAGATTGGAGGACAGCCAACACCGGGGAGCTGTTTTTT. Residues: CASTLDWRTANTGELFF.

This clonotype turned up a few times. V usage is TRBV5-1 and J usage is TRBJ2-5; possible D gene TRBD2, 5 bases. From germline, CDR1 is SGHRS and CDR2 YFSETQ. This CDR3 contains 15 residues. The germline V and J ends were trimmed by 4 bases and 0 bases, with 13 bases remaining between them. The CDR3 nucleotides are TGCGCCAGCAGCAGGGCCGGGGAGTACCAAGAGACCCAGTACTTC. Translation: CASSRAGEYQETQYF. The complete variable domain, with remaining parts taken from reference TRBV5-1 and TRBJ2-5, reads KAGVTQTPRYLIKTRGQQVTLSCSPISGHRSVSWYQQTPGQGLQFLFEYFSETQRNKGNFPGRFSGRQFSNSRSEMNVSTLELGDSALYLCASSRAGEYQETQYFGPGTRLLVL.

This clonotype came up a few times. The genes are TRBV11-2 and TRBJ2-2; D is undetermined. The CDR3 loop spans 15 amino acids. Germline V lookup: CDR1 SGHAT, CDR2 FQNNGV. V lost 10 bases and J lost 2, with 17 bases in between. In DNA form, the CDR3 reads TGTGCCAATCACCCCCCCGGCCTAAACACCGGGGAGCTGTTTTTT. It yields the protein CANHPPGLNTGELFF.

This rearrangement joins TRBV5-4 to TRBJ2-2; possible D gene TRBD1, 5 bases. V was pared by 0 bases and J by 4 bases, with 10 bases between. Germline V lookup: CDR1 SGHNT, CDR2 YYREEE (reference sequence). This CDR3 region has 15 residues. As DNA, the CDR3 is TGTGCCAGCAGCTTGGCCGACCAGGGCACCGGGGAGCTGTTTTTT. Amino acid sequence: CASSLADQGTGELFF. The complete variable domain, with remaining parts taken from reference TRBV5-4 and TRBJ2-2, reads ETGVTQSPTHLIKTRGQQVTLRCSSQSGHNTVSWYQQALGQGPQFIFQYYREEENGRGNFPPRFSGLQFPNYSSELNVNALELDDSALYLCASSLADQGTGELFFGEGSRLTVL.

The chain couples TRBV5-1 to TRBJ2-3; 9 nucleotides align to TRBD2. Germline trimming cut 0 bases from V and 6 bases from J; bases unmatched to any gene: 8. Germline-derived CDR1 and CDR2 are SGHRS and YFSETQ. The CDR3 loop spans 16 amino acids. In DNA form, the CDR3 reads TGCGCCAGCAGCTTGGCACTAGCGGGCGCGGGGGATACGCAGTATTTT. Translation gives CASSLALAGAGDTQYF.

This clonotype was observed a few times. The CDR3 reads CASSSGQSSGANVLTF. CDR3 nucleotide sequence: TGTGCCAGCAGCTCGGGACAGAGCTCTGGGGCCAACGTCCTGACTTTC. The V and J genes are TRBV7-3 and TRBJ2-6, with 7 bases fitting TRBD1. With V trimmed by 4 bases and J by 0 bases, 3 bases remained unmatched. Germline V gene lookup returns CDR1 SGHTA and CDR2 FQGTGA. CDR3 size: 16 residues.

This clonotype was picked up a small number of times. V gene TRBV6-2 or TRBV6-3 combines with J gene TRBJ2-7; D is perhaps TRBD1 or TRBD2 (6 bases each). CDR1 and CDR2 from the germline V gene are MNHEY and SVGEGT. V lost 7 bases to trimming and J lost 5 bases, with 21 bases between them. The CDR3 sequence is 15 residues long. This chain's CDR3 is CASTLIGGRPNEQYF. The CDR3 DNA is TGTGCCAGCACCTTAATCGGGGGCCGCCCCAACGAGCAGTACTTC.